Listed below are T cell receptor beta chains from one sample, sequenced in a study of CD8 T cells in Susac syndrome. TCRdb re-called the immunoSEQ multiplex PCR reads with MiXCR, one entry per CDR3 protein. The table lists under 150,000 distinct CDR3 sequences, 94% of them singletons, with roughly 0.29% in the top ten. Sequencing input: CD8+ T cells from PBMCs. These receptors were collected from a human donor in good health. The CDR3 runs from the conserved cysteine through the conserved F or W. D genes are given only for firm matches. Only part of the rows carry a size: once, few, many, or a class if the clone is expanded.

TRBJ1-5	TRBV27	NA	NA	CASSLTARQGNQPQHF	TGTGCCAGCAGTTTAACCGCGCGTCAGGGCAATCAGCCCCAGCATTTT
TRBJ2-7	TRBV30	NA	TRBD2	CAWSLIAGVSEQYF	TGTGCCTGGAGCTTGATAGCGGGAGTCTCCGAGCAGTACTTC
TRBJ1-2	TRBV20-1	NA	NA	CSARDLGRFYGYTF	TGCAGTGCTAGAGATCTCGGGCGTTTCTATGGCTACACCTTC
TRBJ2-7	TRBV6-6	NA	NA	CASSPWELNEQYF	TGTGCCAGCAGCCCCTGGGAGTTAAACGAGCAGTACTTC
TRBJ2-1	TRBV19	NA	NA	CASSMLKRAEQFF	TGTGCCAGTAGTATGTTAAAGCGAGCCGAGCAGTTCTTC
TRBJ1-5	TRBV20-1	NA	NA	CSASNVGANQPQHF	TGCAGTGCTAGTAATGTGGGAGCCAATCAGCCCCAGCATTTT
TRBJ2-3	TRBV11-1	NA	TRBD2	CASSSGTSGTDTQYF	TGTGCCAGCAGCTCCGGGACTAGCGGGACAGATACGCAGTATTTT
TRBJ2-2	TRBV23-1	NA	TRBD2	CASSQETCRKREFTGELFF	TGCGCCAGCAGTCAAGAGACATGCCGTAAGCGGGAGTTTACCGGGGAGCTGTTTTTT
TRBJ2-2	TRBV7-2	NA	TRBD2	CASSVGLGNTGELFF	TGTGCCAGCAGCGTGGGACTAGGCAACACCGGGGAGCTGTTTTTT
TRBJ2-1	TRBV3-1	once	NA	CASEGYNEQFF	TGTGCCAGCGAGGGTTACAATGAGCAGTTCTTC
TRBJ2-7	TRBV4-1	NA	NA	CASSYQAFYEQYF	TGCGCCAGCAGCTACCAAGCCTTCTACGAGCAGTACTTC
TRBJ1-2	TRBV5-6	NA	TRBD1	CASSTGTGGGYGYTF	TGTGCCAGCAGCACTGGGACAGGGGGCGGCTATGGCTACACCTTC
TRBJ2-3	TRBV29-1	NA	TRBD2	CSAQAGESNTQYF	TGCAGCGCCCAAGCGGGAGAGTCAAATACGCAGTATTTT
TRBJ2-5	TRBV28	NA	NA	CASSFPGQFQETQYF	TGTGCCAGCAGTTTCCCCGGACAGTTCCAAGAGACCCAGTACTTC
TRBJ2-3	TRBV27	few	TRBD2	CASSLTSGSTDTQYF	TGTGCCAGCAGTTTAACTAGCGGTAGCACAGATACGCAGTATTTT
TRBJ2-1	TRBV5-6	NA	NA	CASSLSLADEQFF	TGTGCCAGCAGCTTGTCCCTAGCCGATGAGCAGTTCTTC
TRBJ2-7	TRBV20-1	NA	NA	CSARAYEQCF	TGCAGTGCTAGGGCCTACGAGCAGTGCTTC
TRBJ1-5	TRBV6-2/TRBV6-3	NA	NA	CASSSAGYQPQHF	TGTGCCAGCAGTTCAGCAGGTTATCAGCCCCAGCATTTT
TRBJ2-5	TRBV30	once	NA	CAWGESHETQYF	TGTGCCTGGGGAGAATCTCACGAGACCCAGTACTTC
TRBJ1-3	TRBV19	NA	NA	CARKDGRGLDTIYF	TGTGCCAGGAAAGACGGGCGTGGTTTGGACACCATATATTTT
TRBJ2-7	TRBV7-9	NA	TRBD2	CASSLEFGLAGISEQYF	TGTGCCAGCAGCTTGGAGTTTGGACTAGCGGGAATCAGCGAGCAGTACTTC
TRBJ2-7	TRBV27	NA	NA	CASSLVGHEQYF	TGTGCCAGCAGTTTAGTGGGGCACGAGCAGTACTTC
TRBJ2-7	TRBV15	NA	NA	CATSSFRGTGYEQYF	TGTGCCACCAGCAGTTTTAGGGGGACGGGCTACGAGCAGTACTTC
TRBJ1-1	TRBV7-6	NA	TRBD1	CASSLGMQGAKNTEAFF	TGTGCCAGCAGCTTAGGAATGCAGGGGGCGAAGAACACTGAAGCTTTCTTT
TRBJ2-7	TRBV5-1	NA	TRBD1	CASRRQGDYEQYF	TGCGCCAGCCGGAGACAGGGTGACTACGAGCAGTACTTC
TRBJ2-3	TRBV2	NA	NA	CASSDRPYTDTQYF	TGTGCCAGCAGTGACCGCCCATACACAGATACGCAGTATTTT
TRBJ2-1	TRBV29-1	NA	NA	CSVEDWEGQVYNEQFF	TGCAGCGTTGAAGATTGGGAGGGACAGGTCTACAATGAGCAGTTCTTC
TRBJ2-6	TRBV13	NA	TRBD1	CASSRGQGDYSGANVLTF	TGTGCCAGCAGCCGCGGACAGGGGGATTACTCTGGGGCCAACGTCCTGACTTTC
TRBJ2-7	TRBV3-1	NA	NA	CASSQGSGASEQYF	TGTGCCAGCAGCCAAGGGTCGGGGGCTTCCGAGCAGTACTTC
TRBJ1-2	TRBV20-1	NA	NA	CSARDAYRPLYGYTF	TGCAGTGCTAGAGACGCGTACAGGCCACTTTATGGCTACACCTTC
TRBJ2-1	TRBV12-3/TRBV12-4	NA	NA	CASSRLSGEQFF	TGTGCCAGCAGCCGCCTTAGTGGTGAGCAGTTCTTC
TRBJ2-1	TRBV6-2/TRBV6-3	few	NA	CASSYHRSGRSYNEQFF	TGTGCCAGCAGTTACCATCGATCGGGACGCTCCTACAATGAGCAGTTCTTC
TRBJ2-3	TRBV9	NA	NA	CASSPPPPLDTQYF	TGTGCCAGCAGCCCCCCCCCTCCGCTGGATACGCAGTATTTT
TRBJ2-2	TRBV12-3/TRBV12-4	NA	TRBD1	CASSSDRDTGELFF	TGTGCCAGCAGTTCCGACAGGGATACCGGGGAGCTGTTTTTT
TRBJ2-1	TRBV29-1	NA	NA	CSVEDPNREAYNEQFF	TGCAGCGTTGAAGATCCCAACAGGGAGGCCTACAATGAGCAGTTCTTC
TRBJ2-1	TRBV9	once	NA	CASSGSGAQFF	TGTGCCAGCAGCGGTTCGGGGGCGCAGTTCTTC
TRBJ2-7	TRBV27	NA	NA	CASSPGRYLEQYF	TGTGCCAGCAGTCCAGGGAGGTATCTTGAGCAGTACTTC